A single sample gave rise to the 4 T cell receptor beta chains below, sequenced in a study of T cells in Graves' hyperthyroidism and ophthalmopathy. The TCR beta CDR3 regions underwent amplification using RNA transcripts as the source. When the TCR CDR3 underwent first-round RT-PCR, the HTBI primer set was used. TCRdb itself ran the multiplex PCR reads through MiXCR, one entry per CDR3 protein. The sample consists of roughly 800,000 distinct CDR3 sequences, 38% of them appearing once. The sample taken for sequencing was blood. The receptors here all came from a man between 18 and 35 years old with Graves' hyperthyroidism.

This clonotype was detected only a few times. The gene calls are TRBV7-9 and TRBJ2-7; 9 bases are shared with TRBD1. The CDR3 contains 14 residues. The V segment lost 5 bases and the J segment 7 bases; nucleotides outside the gene matches: 9. Germline loops: CDR1 SEHNR, CDR2 FQNEAQ (reference sequence). CDR3 sequence (DNA): TGTGCCAGCAGCCCTGGGACAGGGTCGAGTGAGCAGTACTTC. Its translation: CASSPGTGSSEQYF.

The CDR3 DNA follows: TGCGCCAGCAGCTTGGTCGGGGGAGATACGCAGTATTTT. It yields the protein CASSLVGGDTQYF. The rearrangement joins TRBV5-1 to TRBJ2-3; D is perhaps TRBD2 (6 bases). This CDR3 is built from 13 residues. V shed 0 bases and J shed 5 bases, with 7 bases lying between them. Germline loops: CDR1 SGHRS, CDR2 YFSETQ.

This clonotype was recorded at least ten times. V gene TRBV10-3 combines with J gene TRBJ1-1; D is undetermined. Per the germline V gene, CDR1 is ENHRY and CDR2 is SYGVKD. Trimming took off 6 bases at V and 0 bases at J, with 8 bases between the two ends. The CDR3 is 13 amino acids. The CDR3 DNA follows: TGTGCCATCAGCATCGGGATGAACACTGAAGCTTTCTTT. It translates to CAISIGMNTEAFF.

The V call is TRBV10-3, the J call TRBJ1-4; D is ambiguous. The V and J ends lost 5 bases and 4 bases respectively, with 8 bases between them. The germline CDR1 and CDR2 sequences are ENHRY and SYGVKD. CDR3 length equals 13 residues. CDR3 amino acids: CAISSTRNEKLFF. In DNA form, the CDR3 reads TGTGCCATCAGTTCGACCCGTAATGAAAAACTGTTTTTT.